The 22 T cell receptor beta chains presented below share a single source sample, sequenced in a study of radiation and T cells in renal cell carcinoma. Only in-frame clones appear in the TCRdb table, and some are missing; sequencing was by immunoSEQ multiplex PCR. The sample has 20,000 or so clones, less than 55% seen once. Treatment reported: treatment-naive control, cytoreductive nephrectomy. The sequencing here drew on tumor tissue, taken from a patient whose treatment was nephrectomy without radiotherapy. These receptors were obtained from a human donor with renal cell carcinoma.

The V gene is TRBV7-2, the J gene TRBJ1-6; 7 bases map to TRBD1. Germline CDR1 SGHTA, CDR2 FQGNSA. With V trimmed by 0 bases and J by 9 bases, 2 bases remained unmatched. The CDR3 runs to 14 residues. The CDR3 sequence: CASSLAQGSSPLHF. DNA for the CDR3: TGTGCCAGCAGCTTAGCACAGGGGTCTTCACCCCTCCACTTT.

This clone has just a few counts. The V gene is TRBV29-1, the J gene TRBJ1-5; 7 bases match TRBD1. The CDR3 consists of 12 residues. The V gene's germline CDR1 is SQVTM and CDR2 ANQGSEA. V lost 6 bases and J lost 4; bases outside the gene matches: 3. CDR3 bases: TGCAGCGTGGGACAGACTAATCAGCCCCAGCATTTT. Residues: CSVGQTNQPQHF.

This clone was picked up one time. V gene TRBV7-3 combines with J gene TRBJ2-6; D unresolved. The germline V and J ends were trimmed by 3 bases and 0 bases, with 3 bases remaining between them. This CDR3 is built from 14 residues. CDR1 SGHTA and CDR2 FQGTGA come from the germline V gene. CDR3 in amino acids: CASSFSSGANVLTF. CDR3 coding DNA: TGTGCCAGCAGCTTCTCCTCTGGGGCCAACGTCCTGACTTTC.

This clone was seen only a few times. The chain recombines TRBV7-9 with TRBJ2-1; D unclear. Germline V gene lookup returns CDR1 SEHNR and CDR2 FQNEAQ (reference sequence). V lost 5 bases to trimming and J lost 2 bases, with 13 bases between them. The CDR3 runs 15 residues. CDR3 nucleotides: TGTGCCAGCAGCGGTCTGGGGAATACCTACAATGAGCAGTTCTTC. Its translation is CASSGLGNTYNEQFF.

This chain joins TRBV20-1 and TRBJ2-3; no reliable D call. CDR3 length equals 11 residues. Germline V gene data show CDR1 as DFQATT and CDR2 as SNEGSKA (reference sequence). V was trimmed by 0 bases and J by 6 bases, leaving 4 bases between them. CDR3 nucleotides: TGCAGTGCTAGAGAATACGATACGCAGTATTTT. Translation gives CSAREYDTQYF.

This clone was observed once. V usage is TRBV7-9 and J usage is TRBJ2-2, with D possibly TRBD1 on 5 matching bases. The CDR3 extends over 15 amino acids. With 4 bases removed from V and 6 bases from J, the gap between germline ends came to 15 bases. Germline CDR1 reads SEHNR; CDR2 reads FQNEAQ (reference sequence). CDR3 loop: CASSSPLGRPGELFF. DNA for the CDR3: TGTGCCAGCAGCTCCCCTCTGGGGCGTCCCGGGGAGCTGTTTTTT.

This rearrangement joins TRBV7-2 to TRBJ2-5, with 9 bases fitting TRBD1. Per the germline V gene, CDR1 is SGHTA and CDR2 is FQGNSA. V shed 7 bases and J 2 bases; nucleotides not matched to a gene: 11. The CDR3 runs 16 residues. The CDR3 is CASTFPSGTGQETQYF. CDR3 coding DNA: TGTGCCAGCACTTTCCCCTCCGGGACAGGGCAAGAGACCCAGTACTTC.

The chain employs TRBV7-8 and TRBJ1-1; 10 nucleotides match TRBD1. The CDR3 spans 13 residues. CDR1 is SGHVS, CDR2 FQNEAQ, per germline. The ends lost 3 bases at V and 6 bases at J; junction bases unmatched: 1. The CDR3 nucleotides read TGTGCCAGCAGCTTCGACAGGGGGCCTGAAGCTTTCTTT. Translating gives CASSFDRGPEAFF.

The sample holds a few counts of this clone. The chain uses TRBV4-3 and TRBJ2-7; no clear D gene. Trimming took off 0 bases at V and 3 bases at J, with 6 bases between the two ends. Germline CDR1 and CDR2: LGHNA and YSLEER. CDR3 size: 13 residues. This chain's CDR3 is CASSQDFGYEQYF. CDR3 in DNA: TGCGCCAGCAGCCAAGATTTCGGCTACGAGCAGTACTTC.

V gene TRBV6-6 combines with J gene TRBJ2-1, with 8 bases identical to TRBD1. The CDR3 runs to 14 residues. Per the germline V gene, CDR1 is MNHNY and CDR2 is SVGAGI (reference sequence). Germline trimming cut 6 bases from V and 2 bases from J; bases unmatched to any gene: 3. CDR3 in amino acids: CASRTGGPYNEQFF. In nucleotides, the CDR3 is TGTGCCAGCAGAACAGGGGGACCCTACAATGAGCAGTTCTTC.

This sequence joins TRBV6-6 and TRBJ1-4; perhaps TRBD1 as D (6 bases). Germline V gene sequence: CDR1 MNHNY, CDR2 SVGAGI (reference sequence). V was shortened by 0 bases and J by 4 bases, with 9 bases between the two germline ends. The CDR3 length is 15 residues. The CDR3 here is CASSYSGTSNEKLFF. DNA for the CDR3: TGTGCCAGCAGTTACTCCGGGACAAGTAATGAAAAACTGTTTTTT.

In its sample, this clone ranks as medium-sized. The chain carries TRBV7-9 and TRBJ2-7, with D possibly matching TRBD2 (8 bases). The CDR3 has 16 residues. CDR1 is SEHNR and CDR2 is FQNEAQ in the germline V gene (reference sequence). With 4 bases removed from V and 0 bases from J, the gap between germline ends came to 16 bases. The CDR3 loop is CASSSREGQFSYEQYF. CDR3 sequence (DNA): TGTGCCAGCAGCTCCCGGGAGGGACAGTTCTCCTACGAGCAGTACTTC.

This chain links TRBV7-9 with TRBJ2-1; 12 nucleotides line up with TRBD2. Germline V CDR1 and CDR2: SEHNR, FQNEAQ (reference sequence). The V segment lost 3 bases and the J segment 3 bases; nucleotides outside the gene matches: 6. This CDR3 spans 17 amino acids. CDR3 protein: CASSFQLAGGRYNEQFF. CDR3 bases: TGTGCCAGCAGCTTCCAACTAGCGGGGGGCCGCTACAATGAGCAGTTCTTC.

This clone showed up many times. This rearrangement joins TRBV4-2 to TRBJ1-5, with 7 bases matching TRBD1. Germline V gene sequence: CDR1 LGHNA, CDR2 YNFKEQ. V lost 1 base to trimming and J lost 5 bases; unmatched junction nucleotides: 8. The CDR3 consists of 16 residues. The DNA for the CDR3 is TGTGCCAGCAGCCAAGGCCCCGACAGGGTTGATCAGCCCCAGCATTTT. Its translation is CASSQGPDRVDQPQHF.

The chain combines TRBV2 with TRBJ2-3; D may be TRBD1 or TRBD2 (5 bases each). Germline assignment: CDR1 SNHLY and CDR2 FYNNEI. V was cut by 2 bases and J by 6 bases, with 18 bases left in between. There are 16 residues in the CDR3. The CDR3 sequence: CASSEPRGLTLDTQYF. DNA of the CDR3: TGTGCCAGCAGTGAACCTCGGGGCCTGACCTTGGATACGCAGTATTTT.

This clone was seen only a few times. V and J are TRBV4-3 and TRBJ2-2; D is unresolved. Per the germline V gene, CDR1 is LGHNA and CDR2 is YSLEER. The germline V and J ends were trimmed by 1 base and 2 bases, with 8 bases remaining between them. The CDR3 totals 15 residues. CDR3 residues: CASSQGYFNTGELFF. CDR3 bases: TGCGCCAGCAGCCAAGGCTACTTCAACACCGGGGAGCTGTTTTTT.

The rearrangement uses TRBV5-1 and TRBJ2-2, with 7 bases fitting TRBD1. The CDR3 is made up of 15 amino acids. V lost 4 bases, J lost 5 bases, and 8 bases stayed unmatched. CDR1 is SGHRS and CDR2 is YFSETQ in the germline V gene. The CDR3 region is CASSTGTVGTGELFF. CDR3 DNA: TGCGCCAGCAGCACCGGGACAGTCGGGACCGGGGAGCTGTTTTTT. Drawing the rest from reference TRBV5-1 and TRBJ2-2, the complete variable domain is KAGVTQTPRYLIKTRGQQVTLSCSPISGHRSVSWYQQTPGQGLQFLFEYFSETQRNKGNFPGRFSGRQFSNSRSEMNVSTLELGDSALYLCASSTGTVGTGELFFGEGSRLTVL.

The rearrangement uses TRBV19 and TRBJ1-1; D is undetermined. Trimming took 7 bases from V and 6 from J, leaving 15 bases between them. Germline assignment: CDR1 LNHDA and CDR2 SQIVND (reference sequence). The CDR3 extends over 13 amino acids. CDR3: CASIGRGGAEAFF. The CDR3 DNA reads as TGTGCCAGTATTGGACGGGGTGGCGCTGAAGCTTTCTTT.

The V and J genes are TRBV5-5 and TRBJ2-1; D gene uncertain. Trimming removed 4 bases at V and 9 bases at J, with 11 bases between. The germline V gene has CDR1 SGHKS and CDR2 YYEKEE (reference sequence). This CDR3 has 12 residues. The CDR3 region has the DNA TGTGCCAGCAGCATTAGCATCACTGAGCAGTTCTTC. Its protein is CASSISITEQFF.

V usage is TRBV6-1 and J usage is TRBJ2-6; no definite D call. V lost 4 bases, J lost 3 bases, and 10 bases lay in between. Germline assignment: CDR1 MNHNS and CDR2 SASEGT. This CDR3 has 15 amino acids. The CDR3 bases are TGTGCCAGCAGTGCGAAGGGTGGTGGGGCCAACGTCCTGACTTTC. Its translation is CASSAKGGGANVLTF.

V and J are TRBV11-2 and TRBJ1-1; D is undetermined. The CDR3 loop spans 16 amino acids. Germline V gene data show CDR1 as SGHAT and CDR2 as FQNNGV. The V end lost 2 bases, the J end lost 5 bases, and 18 bases lay between the germline ends. The DNA for the CDR3 is TGTGCCAGCAGCTTATATAATGGGCCTACGGGGACTGAAGCTTTCTTT. Its translation is CASSLYNGPTGTEAFF.

The chain recombines TRBV4-1 with TRBJ2-3; TRBD2 matches at 9 bases. This CDR3 is built from 17 residues. The J segment lost 0 bases and the V segment lost 1 base, leaving 5 bases of the junction unmatched. Germline loops: CDR1 MGHRA, CDR2 YSYEKL. CDR3 amino acids: CASSQGTSGLSTDTQYF. CDR3 nucleotides: TGCGCCAGCAGCCAAGGAACTAGCGGGTTAAGCACAGATACGCAGTATTTT.